The entry below gives a single TCR beta chain sequence along with its context. The data stem from a study of blood T cell repertoires in COVID-19. Per the authors' pipeline: Reference gene primer amplification yielded estimated nucleated cell counts. Using immunoSEQ multiplex PCR, the repertoire was profiled, and TCRdb retains in-frame clones only, with some absent. D and trimming were read from the DNA, whereas the V and J calls and clone size are those reported in that table. The sample has 500,000 or so clones, about nine tenths seen once. V gave up 3 bases and J gave up 6 bases, with 12 bases separating them. The CDR3 consists of 15 residues. The germline CDR1 and CDR2 sequences are LGHDT and YNNKEL (reference sequence). The recovered donors of Cohort 3 showed two negative PCRs, clearance, or symptom resolution.

Sequenced input: PBMCs or T cells enriched from blood (not recorded which). The origin of this receptor is a woman aged 18-30 years who had recovered from COVID-19. The chain recombines TRBV3-1 (or the pseudogene TRBV3-2) with TRBJ1-6; D gene ambiguous. CDR3 protein: CASSHGSAFNSPLHF. The CDR3 region has the DNA TGTGCCAGCAGCCACGGCAGCGCCTTTAATTCACCCCTCCACTTT.